The present entry profiles one T cell receptor (beta chain) with its context. The data were taken from a study of radiation and T cells in renal cell carcinoma. The repertoire was sequenced with immunoSEQ multiplex PCR; TCRdb's copy has only in-frame clones and lacks some. Of roughly 100,000 clones listed, 65% to 90% were seen once; the top ten hold less than 10%. In germline, CDR1 is SGDLS, CDR2 YYNGEE. The CDR3 is 15 amino acids. The V end lost 0 bases, the J end lost 0 bases, and 7 bases lay between the germline ends. Indicated time point: baseline pretreatment blood. Treatment reported: 15 Gy SBRT to primary tumor, nephrectomy 4 weeks later.

Sequencing used blood, obtained from a patient whose treatment included radiotherapy and nephrectomy. This sequence joins TRBV9 and TRBJ1-3; a possible D gene is TRBD1 (6 bases). The sequence was collected from a man over 45 with renal cell carcinoma. The CDR3: CASSVVGGSGNTIYF. CDR3 nucleotides: TGTGCCAGCAGCGTAGTAGGGGGCTCTGGAAACACCATATATTTT.